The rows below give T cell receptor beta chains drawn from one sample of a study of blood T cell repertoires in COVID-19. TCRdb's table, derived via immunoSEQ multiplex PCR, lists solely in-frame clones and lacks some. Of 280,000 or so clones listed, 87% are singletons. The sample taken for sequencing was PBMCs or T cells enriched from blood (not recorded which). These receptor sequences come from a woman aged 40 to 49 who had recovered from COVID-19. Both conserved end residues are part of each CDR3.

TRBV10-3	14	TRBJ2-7	CAIRGGGGLYEQYF
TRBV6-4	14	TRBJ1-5	CASSQDSTNQPQHF
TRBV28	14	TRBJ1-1	CASSRGGWNTEAFF
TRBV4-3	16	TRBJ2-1	CASSQESRSRRNEQFF
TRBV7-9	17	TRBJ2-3	CASSLGLDGRATDTQYF
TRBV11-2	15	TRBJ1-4	CASSHRGSAGEKLFF
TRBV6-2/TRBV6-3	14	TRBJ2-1	CASSYSSSSTEQFF
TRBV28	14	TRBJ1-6	CASSLVEGRSPLHF
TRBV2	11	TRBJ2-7	CASTTDYEQYF
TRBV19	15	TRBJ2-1	CASSIRTSGGNEQFF
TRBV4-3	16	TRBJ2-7	CASSHFSGSPFYEQYF
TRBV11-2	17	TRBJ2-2	CASSLNRFGQNTGELFF
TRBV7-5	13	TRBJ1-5	CARSLGGRPPQHF
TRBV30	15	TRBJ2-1	CAWSPGLAGEGEQFF
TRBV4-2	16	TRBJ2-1	CASSQGLAVSYNEQFF
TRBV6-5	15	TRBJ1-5	CASSSFQGAHQPQHF
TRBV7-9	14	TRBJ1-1	CASSPGVSYTEAFF
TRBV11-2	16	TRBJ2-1	CASSYSQGAGGNEQFF
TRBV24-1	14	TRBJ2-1	CATSDYSGDNEQFF
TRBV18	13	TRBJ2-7	CASSLGPGGEQYF
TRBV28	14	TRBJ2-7	CASSPGTPSYEQYF
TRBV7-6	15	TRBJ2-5	CASSFGSDREETQYF
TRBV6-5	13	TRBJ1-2	CASSYRQGSGYTF
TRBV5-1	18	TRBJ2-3	CASSLEGTSGRSTDTQYF
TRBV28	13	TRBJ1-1	CASSFLRNTEAFF
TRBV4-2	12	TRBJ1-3	CASSPGANTIYF
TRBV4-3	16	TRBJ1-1	CASSQDWTSMNTEAFF
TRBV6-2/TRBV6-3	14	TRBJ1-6	CASSYSRANSPLHF
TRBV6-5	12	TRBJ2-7	CASSSRLREQYF
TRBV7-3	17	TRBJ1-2	CASRLIGRGGSNYGYTF
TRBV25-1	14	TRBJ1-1	CASSTGTGDTEAFF
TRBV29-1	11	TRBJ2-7	CSVVGVGEQYF
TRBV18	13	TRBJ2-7	CASSPPNIDEQYF
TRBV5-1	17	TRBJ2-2	CASSLVVSGTDTGELFF
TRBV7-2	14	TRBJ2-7	CASSRDGGSYEQYF
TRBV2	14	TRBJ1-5	CASSGQLSNQPQHF
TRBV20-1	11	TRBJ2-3	CSAGGGDTQYF
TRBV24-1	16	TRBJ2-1	CATSDLQAGGPHEQFF
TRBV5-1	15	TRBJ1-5	CASSLGGQRDQPQHF